The T cell receptor beta chain under discussion was sequenced for a study of lymphopenia after photon versus proton radiotherapy (dated by TCRdb to between 2017 and 2020). At the level of the whole study: The study compared the immunological effects of photon versus proton radiation therapy in patients with gastrointestinal tumors who developed high-grade lymphopenia. The study was designed to characterize how the impact on the immune system differs between the two radiation modalities. A cohort of under 25 patients with gastrointestinal tumors who received either photon or proton therapy and subsequently developed lymphopenia was included. Study-level results and caveats: After the lymphocyte count nadir, photon-treated repertoires showed oligoclonal expansion, especially of CD8+ Temra cells, which drove the drop in diversity. The survival association was assessed only in patients who died, and better survival with proton therapy was presented by the authors as a possibility rather than a demonstrated result. Across the cohort, an inverse correlation was found between a larger post-nadir drop in TCR diversity and overall survival time among patients who died. Proton-treated patients stayed relatively stable during treatment, while photon-treated patients lost naive T cells and TCR diversity and gained effector/memory populations.

Including the terminal cysteine and phenylalanine, the CDR3 comprises 11 residues. Only CDR3 DNA is held: 33 bases, read in frame from base 1. The germline V gene (reference sequence) specifies GTSNPN as CDR1 and SVGIG as CDR2. Trimmed from V: 5 bases; trimmed from J: 3 bases; junction bases lacking a gene match: 0. About this clone itself: This clone's antigen is unknown. No much larger clone exists at a distance of one base, and base qualities are not known.

Library prep was done by the immunoSEQ multiplex PCR assay. T cell repertoires were profiled with deep sequencing of rearranged TCR beta loci together with multiparametric flow cytometry. The immuneACCESS repertoire file appears here via TCRdb, limited to in-frame rearrangements. These files lack a portion of the clones; in checked studies, under half of the deficit traces to unresolved V genes, and the cause of the others is not known. A total of around 50,000 clones appear in this sample, roughly 83% of them only once. Around 2.1% of the sample rests with the top ten. The V and J genes are TRBV30 and TRBJ2-5, with 7 central nucleotides matching TRBD2. The source is a man aged 60 to 75 with pancreatic cancer. The input for sequencing was peripheral blood, taken from a patient treated with proton-based radiotherapy. The DNA is TGTGCCTGGGCGGGGGAAGAGACCCAGTACTTC. Its amino acids are CAWAGEETQYF.